Listed below are T cell receptor beta chains from one sample, sequenced in a study of blood T cell repertoires in COVID-19. The assay was immunoSEQ multiplex PCR, and TCRdb's table has in-frame clones only and misses some. The repertoire includes some 260,000 clones, about 80% of them detected once, and roughly 4.9% sits in the top ten. The sequencing input was peripheral blood. Receptor source: a woman aged 80 or over with active or convalescent COVID-19. CDR3s include the opening cysteine and the closing phenylalanine or tryptophan. The order of the fields is J gene, D gene, clone size, V gene, CDR3 DNA, CDR3 protein. The D gene is left open where the match is weak. A row's size may be missing; if present it is once, few, many or a size class.

>TRBJ1-1|TRBD1|-|TRBV19
TGTGCCAGCACTAGGACAGGGAACACTGAAGCTTTCTTT
CASTRTGNTEAFF
>TRBJ1-2|-|-|TRBV3-1/TRBV3-2
TGTGCCAGCAGCCAAAGTCCGCGAGGGTATGGCTACACCTTC
CASSQSPRGYGYTF
>TRBJ2-3|-|-|TRBV5-4
TGTGCCAGCAGCTTAGCGGCTAGCACAGATACGCAGTATTTT
CASSLAASTDTQYF
>TRBJ2-2|-|few|TRBV7-2
TGTGCCAGCAGCATAGGCAGGATCGGCACCGGGGAGCTGTTTTTT
CASSIGRIGTGELFF
>TRBJ1-1|TRBD1|-|TRBV7-2
TGTGCCAGCAGCCCAGGGACAGGGAGAGGAACTGAAGCTTTCTTT
CASSPGTGRGTEAFF
>TRBJ2-5|-|few|TRBV19
TGTGCCAGTAGTATGAGGGACCAAGAGACCCAGTACTTC
CASSMRDQETQYF
>TRBJ2-1|TRBD2|-|TRBV15
TGTGCCACCAGCAGCATAAGCGGGACCCTGGGGAATGAGCAGTTCTTC
CATSSISGTLGNEQFF
>TRBJ1-1|TRBD1|-|TRBV5-1
TGCGCCAGCAGCGGGGGACAGGGGGCCTATGAAGCTTTCTTT
CASSGGQGAYEAFF
>TRBJ2-4|-|few|TRBV18
TGTGCCAGCTCACCACAAGGGGAGGCATTAGCCAAAAACATTCAGTACTTC
CASSPQGEALAKNIQYF
>TRBJ2-3|TRBD2|-|TRBV28
TGTGCCAGCGCCCTAGCGGGGATACTGGGGGGCACAGATACGCAGTATTTT
CASALAGILGGTDTQYF
>TRBJ1-1|-|-|TRBV27
TGTGCCAGCAGTACGGTGAACACTGAAGCTTTCTTT
CASSTVNTEAFF
>TRBJ2-7|-|few|TRBV19
TGTGCCAGTAGTTCCGGACAGAAGCCCTACGAGCAGTACTTC
CASSSGQKPYEQYF
>TRBJ2-7|-|-|TRBV18
TGTGCCAGCTCACCACAACAAAGCTACGAGCAGTACTTC
CASSPQQSYEQYF
>TRBJ1-4|-|-|TRBV7-9
TGTGCCAGCAGTCAAGACAGGCTGAGAAATGAAAAACTGTTTTTT
CASSQDRLRNEKLFF
>TRBJ1-5|-|-|TRBV24-1
TGTGCCACCAGTGACCCCAGGGGCTCCGATCAGCCCCAGCATTTT
CATSDPRGSDQPQHF
>TRBJ2-1|-|few|TRBV6-6
TGTGCCAGCAGTTACTCGACAACAGGGACCAAGCAGTTCTTC
CASSYSTTGTKQFF
>TRBJ2-1|-|-|TRBV19
TGTGCCAGTAGTATAAAACTCGGCAGGGGAAGGGTCAATGAGCAGTTCTTC
CASSIKLGRGRVNEQFF
>TRBJ2-2|-|-|TRBV6-4
TGTGCCAGCAGTGAACAGGGAACAACGAACACCGGGGAGCTGTTTTTT
CASSEQGTTNTGELFF
>TRBJ1-6|-|-|TRBV5-1
TGCGCCAGCAGCTTAGATAGCTCCTATAATTCACCCCTCCACTTT
CASSLDSSYNSPLHF
>TRBJ1-1|-|-|TRBV7-9
TGTGCCAGCAGGGAACAGGGGAACACTGAAGCTTTCTTT
CASREQGNTEAFF
>TRBJ1-5|-|few|TRBV11-2
TGTGCCAGCAGCTTAGATCGGAGGGGACCTCAGCCCCAGCATTTT
CASSLDRRGPQPQHF
>TRBJ2-5|TRBD1|-|TRBV4-1
TGCGCCAGCAGCCAAGGGCCAGGGGGCGGTGGGACCCAGTACTTC
CASSQGPGGGGTQYF
>TRBJ1-6|-|-|TRBV6-6
TGTGCCAGCAGTTACTCGAGTAACGGGGGGAATTCACCCCTCCACTTT
CASSYSSNGGNSPLHF
>TRBJ2-7|TRBD1|-|TRBV30
TGTGCCTGGAGTGCCCCGGGACAGGGCTACGAGCAGTACTTC
CAWSAPGQGYEQYF
>TRBJ2-3|TRBD1|-|TRBV28
TGTGCCAGCAGTTTTCAGGGGGCAACAGATACGCAGTATTTT
CASSFQGATDTQYF
>TRBJ1-5|TRBD1|few|TRBV28
TGTGCCAGCAGTCGAAACAGGGGTTTAGGATATAGCAATCAGCCCCAGCATTTT
CASSRNRGLGYSNQPQHF
>TRBJ1-1|TRBD1|-|TRBV5-1
TGCGCCAGCAGCAACGCCGGGACAGGGGGCCCTTATAGGAACACTGAAGCTTTCTTT
CASSNAGTGGPYRNTEAFF
>TRBJ1-5|TRBD1|few|TRBV2
TGTGCCAGCAGCGGGGACAGGGCTGGCAATCAGCCCCAGCATTTT
CASSGDRAGNQPQHF
>TRBJ2-1|-|few|TRBV19
TGTGCCACTCTGGCGGGGTTTGAGCAGTTCTTC
CATLAGFEQFF
>TRBJ1-3|TRBD1|-|TRBV7-2
TGTGCCAGCAGCTTCAGGACAGGGTCAGGAAACACCATATATTTT
CASSFRTGSGNTIYF
>TRBJ2-3|-|-|TRBV2
TGTGCCAGCATCGCTTCGACTCGCACAGATACGCAGTATTTT
CASIASTRTDTQYF
>TRBJ1-1|-|-|TRBV28
TGTGCCAGCAGTTCGGACACCCGCGCTTTCTTT
CASSSDTRAFF
>TRBJ2-1|-|-|TRBV28
TGTGCCAGCAGGACAGGTTCATACAATGAGCAGTTCTTC
CASRTGSYNEQFF
>TRBJ2-5|-|-|TRBV5-1
TGCGCCAGCAGGTCAGGGTTGGGGCAAGAGACCCAGTACTTC
CASRSGLGQETQYF
>TRBJ2-2|TRBD1|-|TRBV6-5
TGTGCCAGCAGGAGACAGGGGAACACCGGGGAGCTGTTTTTT
CASRRQGNTGELFF
>TRBJ2-2|-|-|TRBV12-3/TRBV12-4
TGTGCCAGCAGTTTCCATGCCGGGGAGCTGTTTTTT
CASSFHAGELFF
>TRBJ1-5|TRBD1|-|TRBV15
TGTGCCACCAGCAGAGATTCGGGACAGGGTGAACAGCCCCAGCATTTT
CATSRDSGQGEQPQHF
>TRBJ2-1|-|-|TRBV11-2
TGTGCCAGCACCATAGGGGTCCGCTTGAGTGAGCAGTTCTTC
CASTIGVRLSEQFF
>TRBJ2-1|TRBD2|-|TRBV27
TGTGCCAGCAGTTTATCTACAGGGCTAGCGGGAAACAATGAGCAGTTCTTC
CASSLSTGLAGNNEQFF
>TRBJ2-1|TRBD1|once|TRBV24-1
TGTGCCACCAGTGATGCGCGACCGACAGGGAACAAGTTCAATGAGCAGTTCTTC
CATSDARPTGNKFNEQFF
>TRBJ2-2|TRBD1|-|TRBV6-6
TGTGCCAGCAGTCCCCCGACAGGGGTGCCGAACACCGGGGAGCTGTTTTTT
CASSPPTGVPNTGELFF
>TRBJ2-2|TRBD2|-|TRBV4-1
TGCGCCAGCAGCCAGAAAGGACTAGCGGTTTCCGGGGAGCTGTTTTTT
CASSQKGLAVSGELFF
>TRBJ1-1|-|-|TRBV28
TGTGCCAGCAGTCCAACAGGCACCAACACTGAAGCTTTCTTT
CASSPTGTNTEAFF
>TRBJ2-3|-|-|TRBV2
TGTGCCAGCAGGGAAGACAGGACCCGCACAGATACGCAGTATTTT
CASREDRTRTDTQYF
>TRBJ1-4|-|-|TRBV28
TGTGCCAGCAGTGGCGATTGGGGTTCCACCCGGGGGGAAAAACTGTTTTTT
CASSGDWGSTRGEKLFF
>TRBJ2-1|-|-|TRBV6-5
TGTGCCAGTAAACTACCGTTCTACAATGAGCAGTTCTTC
CASKLPFYNEQFF
>TRBJ1-1|TRBD1|-|TRBV4-2
TGTGCCAGCAGCCAAGATTCTGGGGACAGATCGAACACTGAAGCTTTCTTT
CASSQDSGDRSNTEAFF
>TRBJ1-1|-|-|TRBV6-1
TGTGCCAGCAAGAGACAGGTGAACACTGAAGCTTTCTTT
CASKRQVNTEAFF
>TRBJ2-7|-|-|TRBV7-2
TGTGCCAGCAGCTGGGGGCCAGGGATATACGAGCAGTACTTC
CASSWGPGIYEQYF
>TRBJ1-3|-|-|TRBV18
TGTGCCAGCTCACCAAACGACAGGACTGGAAACACCATATATTTT
CASSPNDRTGNTIYF
>TRBJ2-3|-|-|TRBV28
TGTGCCAGCAGTTCGGGACTCCAAACAGATACGCAGTATTTT
CASSSGLQTDTQYF
>TRBJ2-5|-|-|TRBV29-1
TGCAGCGTTGTTCGGGGGTTGGGAGAGACCCAGTACTTC
CSVVRGLGETQYF
>TRBJ1-4|-|-|TRBV28
TGTGCCAGCACCCCGTACCAGGGGTCAACTAATGAAAAACTGTTTTTT
CASTPYQGSTNEKLFF
>TRBJ1-1|TRBD1|-|TRBV24-1
TGTGCCACCAGTGAATCCGACAGGGGAGCTTTCTTT
CATSESDRGAFF
>TRBJ1-5|-|-|TRBV6-5
TGTGCCAGCAGTTCTACAGGGAATCAGCCCCAGCATTTT
CASSSTGNQPQHF